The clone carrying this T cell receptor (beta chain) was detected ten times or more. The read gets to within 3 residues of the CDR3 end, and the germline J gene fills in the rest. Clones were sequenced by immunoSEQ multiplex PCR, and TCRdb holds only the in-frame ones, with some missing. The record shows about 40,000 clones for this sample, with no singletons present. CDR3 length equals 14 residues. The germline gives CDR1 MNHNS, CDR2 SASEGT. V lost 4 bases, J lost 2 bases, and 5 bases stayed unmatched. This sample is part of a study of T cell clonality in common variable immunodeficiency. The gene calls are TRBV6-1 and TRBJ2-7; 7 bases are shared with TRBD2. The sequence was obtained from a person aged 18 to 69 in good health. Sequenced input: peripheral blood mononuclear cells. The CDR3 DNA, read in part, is TGTGCCAGCAGTGTAGGAGCGGGACCCTACGAG. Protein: CASSVGAGPYE. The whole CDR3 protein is CASSVGAGPYEQYF.